A selection of T cell receptor beta chains follows, all from one sample in a study of T-cell reconstitution after alpha-beta-depleted transplantation in children. TCRdb re-called the PCR reads with MiXCR, one entry per CDR3 protein. Of approximately 350,000 distinct CDR3 sequences detected, around 15% appear once; the ten largest clones hold about 41%. The sequencing here drew on PBMCs, mostly from graft donor cells, taken 360 days after TCRalphabeta/CD19-depleted stem cell transplant. These receptors originate from a male patient aged 2 to 10 who had a stem cell transplant for acute lymphoblastic leukemia, so the T cells may come from the graft donor. CDR3s include the opening cysteine and the closing phenylalanine or tryptophan. The D gene is left open where the match is weak. Some rows mark clone size as missing; the rest say once, few, many or name a class of expanded clone.

>.|few|TRBV7-2|TRBJ2-7
CASSPWGFGDEQYF
TGTGCCAGCAGCCCCTGGGGGTTTGGTGACGAGCAGTACTTC
>.|.|TRBV9|TRBJ1-5
CASSPGGQTNQPQHF
TGTGCCAGCAGCCCAGGCGGACAGACCAATCAGCCCCAGCATTTT
>.|few|TRBV12-3/TRBV12-4|TRBJ2-3
CASSFGPPGDTQYF
TGTGCCAGCAGTTTTGGACCCCCGGGAGATACGCAGTATTTT
>.|.|TRBV10-3|TRBJ2-3
CATEGRLTGGTDTQYF
TGTGCCACGGAGGGCCGGCTGACAGGAGGCACAGATACGCAGTATTTT
>.|many|TRBV7-7|TRBJ2-2
CASSRHLTGELFF
TGTGCTAGCAGCCGGCACCTCACCGGGGAGCTGTTTTTT
>.|.|TRBV12-3/TRBV12-4|TRBJ2-5
CASSYTRETQYF
TGTGCCAGCAGTTATACGCGGGAGACCCAGTACTTC
>.|.|TRBV5-1|TRBJ1-1
CASRNRVGTEAFF
TGCGCCAGCAGAAACAGGGTGGGCACTGAAGCTTTCTTT
>TRBD1|.|TRBV7-8|TRBJ2-3
CASSLVEGAVWPPSTDTQYF
TGTGCCAGCAGCTTAGTAGAGGGGGCGGTTTGGCCTCCGAGCACAGATACGCAGTATTTT
>.|.|TRBV4-3|TRBJ1-2
CASSQDRTEDGYTF
TGCGCCAGCAGCCAAGATAGGACAGAGGATGGCTACACCTTC
>TRBD2|.|TRBV12-3/TRBV12-4|TRBJ2-7
CASSSVGLAGNSYEQYF
TGTGCCAGCAGTTCGGTGGGACTAGCGGGTAACTCCTACGAGCAGTACTTC
>TRBD1|.|TRBV20-1|TRBJ2-7
CSARGDRGDYEQYF
TGCAGTGCTAGGGGGGACAGGGGAGACTACGAGCAGTACTTC
>.|many|TRBV20-1|TRBJ2-3
CSARQRGTDTQYF
TGCAGTGCTAGGCAAAGGGGCACAGATACGCAGTATTTT
>.|.|TRBV5-1|TRBJ1-5
CASSLDAGGNQPQHF
TGCGCCAGCAGCTTGGATGCAGGGGGCAATCAGCCCCAGCATTTT
>TRBD2|few|TRBV3-1|TRBJ2-3
CASSLAGERTDTQYF
TGTGCCAGCAGCCTAGCGGGAGAACGCACAGATACGCAGTATTTT
>.|few|TRBV4-1|TRBJ1-1
CASSQDTGGRGAFF
TGCGCCAGCAGCCAAGATACTGGGGGGCGCGGAGCTTTCTTT
>TRBD2|few|TRBV28|TRBJ2-7
CASSPLLAGNSYEQYF
TGTGCCAGCAGTCCCCTCTTAGCGGGCAACTCCTACGAGCAGTACTTC
>.|many|TRBV6-1|TRBJ2-7
CASSLRGGYEQYF
TGTGCCAGCAGCCTCCGAGGAGGCTACGAGCAGTACTTC
>.|few|TRBV2|TRBJ2-2
CASSEALPASVIGELFF
TGTGCCAGCAGTGAAGCGCTTCCAGCCTCCGTGATCGGGGAGCTGTTTTTT
>.|.|TRBV5-1|TRBJ2-3
CASTSGLKDTDTQYF
TGCGCCAGCACCTCCGGACTGAAGGACACAGATACGCAGTATTTT